Below are 26 T cell receptor beta chains sequenced from a single sample in a study of blood T cell repertoires in COVID-19. Profiled with immunoSEQ multiplex PCR; TCRdb holds only in-frame clones, not every one. The table has hundreds of thousands of clones, about 83% seen once. Sequencing used PBMCs or T cells enriched from blood (not recorded which). Source of these receptors: a middle-aged woman who had recovered from COVID-19.

Points on this clone: In the same sample, other DNA sequences code for this CDR3. The chain recombines TRBV7-3 with TRBJ2-2; maybe TRBD1 (6 bases). Trimming removed 2 bases from V and 0 bases from J, with 7 bases in between. The CDR3 has 15 residues. The V gene's germline CDR1 is SGHTA and CDR2 FQGTGA. The CDR3 DNA sequence: TGTGCCAGCAGCTTAGGGGGCCCGAACACCGGGGAGCTGTTTTTT. This translates into CASSLGGPNTGELFF.

J is TRBJ1-3 and V is TRBV7-9, with D possibly matching TRBD1 (5 bases). Trimming cost V 5 bases and J 9 bases, with 23 bases left between them. CDR3 length: 16 residues. The germline V gene has CDR1 SEHNR and CDR2 FQNEAQ (reference sequence). For the CDR3, the DNA is TGTGCCAGCAGCCCCCGAGCCCCAACAGGCAGTGGCACCATATATTTT. Its translation is CASSPRAPTGSGTIYF.

The rearrangement uses TRBV4-3 and TRBJ2-7; D is possibly TRBD1 (5 bases). The CDR3 consists of 15 residues. Per germline, CDR1 LGHNA and CDR2 YSLEER. Deletions cut 0 bases from V and 7 bases from J, with 16 bases between. The CDR3 loop is CASSQDLGAEEEQYF. The CDR3 DNA sequence: TGCGCCAGCAGCCAAGATTTAGGGGCCGAGGAGGAGCAGTACTTC.

About this clone: Within the sample, other DNA sequences also encode this same CDR3. The chain has TRBV3-1 (or the pseudogene TRBV3-2) and TRBJ1-5, with D unclear. The germline V gene has CDR1 LGHDT and CDR2 YNNKEL (reference sequence). This CDR3 has 13 amino acids. Trimming took 3 bases from V and 4 from J, leaving 7 bases between them. CDR3 loop: CASSQGVNQPQHF. In DNA, the CDR3 is TGTGCCAGCAGCCAGGGCGTGAATCAGCCCCAGCATTTT.

The genes are TRBV9 and TRBJ2-1, with 7 bases aligning to TRBD2. V shed 0 bases and J 7 bases; nucleotides not matched to a gene: 10. Germline CDR1 reads SGDLS; CDR2 reads YYNGEE. The CDR3 length is 16 residues. The CDR3: CASSVARTGGGNEQFF. The CDR3, as DNA: TGTGCCAGCAGCGTAGCTCGGACGGGAGGCGGGAATGAGCAGTTCTTC. The full variable domain, in which reference TRBV9 and TRBJ2-1 provide the parts outside the CDR3, is DSGVTQTPKHLITATGQRVTLRCSPRSGDLSVYWYQQSLDQGLQFLIQYYNGEERAKGNILERFSAQQFPDLHSELNLSSLELGDSALYFCASSVARTGGGNEQFFGPGTRLTVL.

This chain uses TRBV18 with TRBJ2-4; D possibly corresponds to TRBD2 (6 bases). Germline CDR1 and CDR2: KGHSH and LQKENI. The V end was cut by 3 bases, the J end by 8 bases, with 14 bases between. The CDR3 is 14 residues long. CDR3 residues: CASSPEASADIQYF. The DNA of the CDR3 is TGTGCCAGCTCACCGGAGGCTAGCGCGGACATTCAGTACTTC.

The gene calls are TRBV28 and TRBJ1-6, with 8 bases matching TRBD1. After removal of 7 bases from V and 7 bases from J, the junction contained 9 bases not matched to a gene. The CDR3 runs 15 residues. Germline values: CDR1 MDHEN, CDR2 SYDVKM. In DNA, the CDR3 is TGTGCCAGCATCCCTTCACAGGGGGAGAATTCACCCCTCCACTTT. Amino acid sequence: CASIPSQGENSPLHF. Full variable domain (rest looked up from reference TRBV28 and TRBJ1-6): DVKVTQSSRYLVKRTGEKVFLECVQDMDHENMFWYRQDPGLGLRLIYFSYDVKMKEKGDIPEGYSVSREKKERFSLILESASTNQTSMYLCASIPSQGENSPLHFGNGTRLTVT.

The V and J genes are TRBV4-1 and TRBJ2-7, with 7 bases fitting TRBD2. V was pared by 3 bases and J by 6 bases, with 17 bases of the junction left unmatched. This CDR3 spans 17 amino acids. CDR1 is MGHRA, CDR2 YSYEKL, per germline. The CDR3: CASSHFPRGGSGFEQYF. CDR3 sequence (DNA): TGCGCCAGCAGCCATTTCCCTAGGGGAGGGTCCGGGTTCGAGCAGTACTTC.

The rearrangement joins TRBV28 to TRBJ2-2, with TRBD2 matching over 7 bases. V shed 8 bases and J 6 bases; nucleotides not matched to a gene: 12. Germline V lookup: CDR1 MDHEN, CDR2 SYDVKM. The CDR3 is 15 amino acids. The CDR3 loop reads CASALWREYAGELFF. Written as DNA, the CDR3 is TGTGCCAGCGCGTTATGGCGGGAGTACGCCGGGGAGCTGTTTTTT.

The chain combines TRBV18 with TRBJ1-5, with 8 bases lining up with TRBD1. CDR3 length: 16 amino acids. V was clipped by 3 bases and J by 2 bases; unmatched bases: 6. The germline V gene encodes CDR1 KGHSH and CDR2 LQKENI. This CDR3 reads CASSPARGQGNQPQHF. The CDR3 nucleotides are TGTGCCAGCTCACCGGCACGGGGACAGGGCAATCAGCCCCAGCATTTT. Drawing the rest from reference TRBV18 and TRBJ1-5, the complete variable domain is NAGVMQNPRHLVRRRGQEARLRCSPMKGHSHVYWYRQLPEEGLKFMVYLQKENIIDESGMPKERFSAEFPKEGPSILRIQQVVRGDSAAYFCASSPARGQGNQPQHFGDGTRLSIL.

The rearrangement uses TRBV29-1 and TRBJ1-5; D gene ambiguous. CDR1 and CDR2 (germline): SQVTM, ANQGSEA. Deletions cut 4 bases from V and 0 bases from J, with 7 bases between. The CDR3 is 13 amino acids. The CDR3 is CSVAANSNQPQHF. The CDR3 DNA follows: TGCAGCGTTGCCGCGAATAGCAATCAGCCCCAGCATTTT.

Turning to this clone: One end of the junction does not line up with germline, which may come from a read error. The V call is TRBV7-7, the J call TRBJ2-5; the match to TRBD2 covers 15 bases. The CDR3 totals 17 residues. The germline V gene encodes CDR1 SSHAT and CDR2 FNYEAQ (reference sequence). CDR3 sequence reads: CASSHGLAGGPQETQYF. CDR3 coding DNA: TGTGCTAGCAGCCACGGACTAGCGGGAGGGCCCCAAGAGACCCAGTACTTC. The whole variable domain, remainder taken from reference TRBV7-7 and TRBJ2-5, is GAGVSQSPRYKVTKRGQDVTLRCDPISSHATLYWYQQALGQGPEFLTYFNYEAQPDKSGLPSDRFSAERPEGSISTLTIQRTEQRDSAMYRCASSHGLAGGPQETQYFGPGTRLLVL.

This sequence joins TRBV27 and TRBJ2-5, with 8 bases that match TRBD1. The CDR3 is made up of 16 amino acids. With V trimmed by 0 bases and J by 5 bases, 8 bases remained unmatched. Germline V CDR1 and CDR2: MNHEY, SMNVEV (reference sequence). CDR3 DNA: TGTGCCAGCAGTTTATCGAATGCAGGGGGCTATGAGACCCAGTACTTC. This encodes CASSLSNAGGYETQYF.

This clone was detected only once. This chain uses TRBV11-2 with TRBJ1-6, with 8 bases identical to TRBD1. Losses at the gene ends were 5 bases for V and 6 bases for J; bases not matched to a gene: 3. Germline V gene lookup returns CDR1 SGHAT and CDR2 FQNNGV. The CDR3 sequence is 14 residues long. CDR3 residues: CASSPDRANSPLHF. DNA of the CDR3: TGTGCCAGCAGCCCGGACAGGGCTAATTCACCCCTCCACTTT.

The gene calls are TRBV28 and TRBJ1-2; no reliable D call. The CDR3 contains 14 residues. V lost 3 bases and J lost 6, with 14 bases in between. CDR1 is MDHEN, CDR2 SYDVKM, per germline. DNA of the CDR3: TGTGCCAGCAGTTTGGGCTCGGAAACGAATGGCTACACCTTC. This encodes CASSLGSETNGYTF.

The chain carries TRBV15 and TRBJ2-5, with D possibly being TRBD2 (6 bases). Germline assignment: CDR1 LNHNV and CDR2 YYDKDF (reference sequence). This CDR3 comprises 14 residues. Trimming removed 4 bases at V and 6 bases at J, with 15 bases between. This chain's CDR3 is CATSKTRDPQTQYF. Here the CDR3 DNA reads TGTGCCACCAGCAAGACTAGGGACCCCCAGACCCAGTACTTC.

The sample holds a few counts of this clone. The rearrangement joins TRBV28 to TRBJ2-7, with 8 bases fitting TRBD1. The CDR3 is 16 residues long. Germline trimming cut 7 bases from V and 1 base from J; bases unmatched to any gene: 12. The V gene's germline CDR1 is MDHEN and CDR2 SYDVKM. In nucleotides, the CDR3 is TGTGCCAGCATTTCAGGGGACAGGTACGATTCCTACGAGCAGTACTTC. This encodes CASISGDRYDSYEQYF.

The rearrangement joins TRBV3-1 (or the pseudogene TRBV3-2) to TRBJ2-3, with a tentative D call TRBD2 (5 bases). Germline V gene data show CDR1 as LGHDT and CDR2 as YNNKEL (reference sequence). The V end was cut by 2 bases, the J end by 5 bases, with 5 bases between. The CDR3 length is 12 residues. In nucleotides, the CDR3 is TGTGCCAGCAGCCAACGGGAAGATACGCAGTATTTT. Translating it yields CASSQREDTQYF.

The chain links TRBV10-1 to TRBJ2-3; D might be TRBD2 (6 bases). The CDR3 loop spans 11 amino acids. Germline V lookup: CDR1 WNHNN, CDR2 SYGVQD (reference sequence). The V end lost 7 bases, the J end lost 11 bases, and 13 bases lay between the germline ends. The CDR3 DNA reads as TGCGCCAGCAAACGACTAGGAAAGCAGTATTTT. This sequence encodes CASKRLGKQYF.

The chain combines TRBV7-8 with TRBJ1-1; TRBD1 is a possible D gene (5 bases). Trimming left V 4 bases short and J 4 bases short, with 13 bases between. CDR3 length equals 14 residues. Germline CDR1 SGHVS, CDR2 FQNEAQ. The DNA for the CDR3 is TGTGCCAGCAGCTGGTTTGTCAGGGCCACTGAAGCTTTCTTT. As protein: CASSWFVRATEAFF.

This clone was recorded a few times. The genes are TRBV5-1 and TRBJ2-2; tentatively, D is TRBD1 (6 bases). The V end was cut by 6 bases, the J end by 0 bases, with 15 bases between. The CDR3 sequence is 16 residues long. Per the germline V gene, CDR1 is SGHRS and CDR2 is YFSETQ. In nucleotides, the CDR3 is TGCGCCAGCACCCCGCCGTGGGACACGAACACCGGGGAGCTGTTTTTT. Translation: CASTPPWDTNTGELFF.

The rearrangement joins TRBV7-9 to TRBJ1-1; a possible D gene is TRBD1 (6 bases). This CDR3 has 13 amino acids. V was trimmed by 4 bases and J by 7 bases, leaving 13 bases between them. The V gene's germline CDR1 is SEHNR and CDR2 FQNEAQ (reference sequence). The CDR3 protein is CASSSTGKFEAFF. CDR3 DNA sequence: TGTGCCAGCAGCTCAACAGGGAAGTTTGAAGCTTTCTTT.

The genes are TRBV28 and TRBJ1-4; TRBD1 matches 7 bases. Trimming cost V 2 bases and J 11 bases; bases outside gene matches: 2. This CDR3 region has 12 residues. Germline V gene sequence: CDR1 MDHEN, CDR2 SYDVKM. CDR3 protein: CASSLLQGKLFF. The CDR3 DNA sequence: TGTGCCAGCAGTTTACTACAGGGGAAACTGTTTTTT.

The chain couples TRBV7-2 to TRBJ1-1, with D unresolved. Germline CDR1 SGHTA, CDR2 FQGNSA. This CDR3 region has 11 residues. V was trimmed by 5 bases and J by 4 bases, leaving 5 bases between them. CDR3 sequence (DNA): TGTGCCAGCAGCCCCTCCACTGAAGCTTTCTTT. Translating it yields CASSPSTEAFF.

The genes are TRBV19 and TRBJ1-6, with D unresolved. This CDR3 has 12 residues. Germline V gene data show CDR1 as LNHDA and CDR2 as SQIVND (reference sequence). The ends were cut back, 3 bases at V and 8 bases at J, with 5 bases in the middle. CDR3 residues: CASSIGDSPLHF. The CDR3 DNA sequence: TGTGCCAGTAGTATCGGAGATTCACCCCTCCACTTT.

This clone was counted only a few times. The V and J genes are TRBV7-9 and TRBJ2-7; D is perhaps TRBD2 (6 bases). The germline gives CDR1 SEHNR, CDR2 FQNEAQ (reference sequence). V shed 5 bases and J shed 3 bases, with 14 bases lying between them. This CDR3 is 14 amino acids long. CDR3 nucleotide sequence: TGTGCCAGCAGCGCTCCGGGACTGGACTACGAGCAGTACTTC. Its protein is CASSAPGLDYEQYF. The variable domain in full, completed from reference TRBV7-9 and TRBJ2-7, reads DTGVSQNPRHKITKRGQNVTFRCDPISEHNRLYWYRQTLGQGPEFLTYFQNEAQLEKSRLLSDRFSAERPKGSFSTLEIQRTEQGDSAMYLCASSAPGLDYEQYFGPGTRLTVT.